This TCR beta chain is from a study of blood T cells in healthy people across ages. The overall study: Using template switching, researchers captured about one barcoded beta molecule for each two T cells. Study results and caveats: Unsorted PBMCs blocked a conclusive comparison of naive and antigen-experienced cells. The study regarded diversity estimates from one million T cells as underestimates.

Researchers collected approximately 9.9 milliliters of peripheral blood from every single donor. For the second PCR, which ran for roughly 7 to 11 cycles, a sample-barcoded 5' primer and a J-beta primer mix were used. TCRdb re-called the 5' RACE reads through MiXCR, storing one row per CDR3 protein. The sample has 800,000 to 950,000 distinct CDR3 sequences, around 46% seen once. This clonotype was observed a handful of times. Its target is unknown. The germline CDR1 and CDR2 sequences are SEHNR and FQNEAQ (reference sequence). Trimming removed 9 bases from V and 4 bases from J; junction bases left unmatched: 5. This CDR3 region has 13 residues.

This sequence joins TRBV7-9 and TRBJ1-2, with 10 bases matching TRBD1. Source material: blood. This clonotype was sampled from a man aged 25-40 years in good health. The CDR3 DNA sequence: TGTGCCAGTGACAGGGGGCTCACCTATGGCTACACCTTC. It encodes CASDRGLTYGYTF.